This entry lists 22 T cell receptor beta chains sequenced from one sample in a study of CD8 T cells in Susac syndrome. RNA was extracted with the RNeasy kit, and a quantity of roughly 0.45 to 1 ug was reverse transcribed using random hexamers. TCRdb re-analysed the immunoSEQ multiplex PCR reads in MiXCR, keeping a single row per CDR3 protein. Found here are about 130,000 distinct CDR3 sequences, more than 75% of them singletons; the top ten hold under 0.25%. Material for sequencing was CD8+ T cells from PBMCs. The receptors here all came from a human donor with multiple sclerosis.

This clonotype was seen just once. This chain joins TRBV6-2 or TRBV6-3 and TRBJ2-3; 8 nucleotides match TRBD1. V lost 10 bases and J lost 7; bases outside the gene matches: 16. The CDR3 consists of 15 residues. The germline V gene has CDR1 MNHEY and CDR2 SVGEGT. The CDR3 is CATLPGTGTKNTQYF. The CDR3 DNA follows: TGTGCCACCCTTCCCGGGACAGGAACGAAGAATACGCAGTATTTT.

The chain links TRBV30 to TRBJ2-3; D ambiguous. V lost 0 bases and J 2 bases, leaving 6 bases between the germline ends. The CDR3 is made up of 13 amino acids. CDR1 is GTSNPN and CDR2 is SVGIG in the germline V gene (reference sequence). In DNA form, the CDR3 reads TGTGCCTGGAGTGTACTCAACACAGATACGCAGTATTTT. This encodes CAWSVLNTDTQYF.

V gene TRBV29-1 combines with J gene TRBJ1-2; no clear D gene. The CDR3 runs to 11 residues. Germline assignment: CDR1 SQVTM and CDR2 ANQGSEA. Trimming took off 8 bases at V and 4 bases at J, with 11 bases between the two ends. The DNA of the CDR3 is TGCAGCTCCAGAGATTCCTATGGCTACACCTTC. Translation: CSSRDSYGYTF.

The chain is built from TRBV19 and TRBJ1-2; D call uncertain. V was shortened by 3 bases and J by 3 bases, with 11 bases between the two germline ends. This CDR3 spans 14 amino acids. Per the germline V gene, CDR1 is LNHDA and CDR2 is SQIVND (reference sequence). The CDR3 region has the DNA TGTGCCAGTAGTATTAACTCGAGGGACTATGGCTACACCTTC. Translating gives CASSINSRDYGYTF.

This clonotype is a singleton in its sample. This chain links TRBV7-9 with TRBJ1-2; D possibly corresponds to TRBD1 (5 bases). The germline V and J ends were trimmed by 5 bases and 6 bases, with 19 bases remaining between them. The germline gives CDR1 SEHNR, CDR2 FQNEAQ (reference sequence). There are 15 residues in the CDR3. Here the CDR3 DNA reads TGTGCCAGCAGCCCCCCCTGGGGACGACCGAATGGCTACACCTTC. Residues: CASSPPWGRPNGYTF.

This chain links TRBV10-3 with TRBJ2-7, with 7 bases fitting TRBD1. V lost 0 bases and J lost 0; bases outside the gene matches: 2. Germline values: CDR1 ENHRY, CDR2 SYGVKD. The CDR3 is made up of 15 amino acids. As DNA, the CDR3 is TGTGCCATCAGTGAGTCGACAGGGCTCTCCTACGAGCAGTACTTC. Translation gives CAISESTGLSYEQYF.

The rearrangement links TRBV5-1 to TRBJ2-7; tentative D call: TRBD2 (5 bases). CDR1 is SGHRS and CDR2 is YFSETQ in the germline V gene. The germline V and J ends were trimmed by 4 bases and 5 bases, with 10 bases remaining between them. This CDR3 has 12 residues. The CDR3 DNA follows: TGCGCCAGCAGCCCGGGGAGCGACGAGCAGTACTTC. It yields the protein CASSPGSDEQYF.

The chain couples TRBV7-9 to TRBJ2-7, with 8 positions matching TRBD1. This CDR3 comprises 13 residues. The germline gives CDR1 SEHNR, CDR2 FQNEAQ (reference sequence). Trimming at V came to 5 bases and at J to 4 bases, leaving 4 bases not matched to a gene. As DNA, the CDR3 is TGTGCCAGCAGCCTGACAGGGGAGTACGAGCAGTACTTC. Residues: CASSLTGEYEQYF.

This sequence joins TRBV28 and TRBJ2-7, with 11 positions matching TRBD2. V shed 2 bases and J 5 bases; nucleotides not matched to a gene: 8. Per germline, CDR1 MDHEN and CDR2 SYDVKM. The CDR3 runs 16 residues. The CDR3 DNA reads TGTGCCAGCAGTTTAGTACTAGCGGGAGATGACGACGAGCAGTACTTC. Translated, it gives CASSLVLAGDDDEQYF. The full variable domain, its missing parts supplied by reference TRBV28 and TRBJ2-7, is DVKVTQSSRYLVKRTGEKVFLECVQDMDHENMFWYRQDPGLGLRLIYFSYDVKMKEKGDIPEGYSVSREKKERFSLILESASTNQTSMYLCASSLVLAGDDDEQYFGPGTRLTVT.

The rearrangement uses TRBV27 and TRBJ2-1, with D perhaps TRBD2 (6 bases). V was pared by 6 bases and J by 13 bases, with 13 bases between. This CDR3 is built from 11 residues. The germline gives CDR1 MNHEY, CDR2 SMNVEV (reference sequence). The CDR3 sequence: CASSYGAGQFF. The CDR3 nucleotides are TGTGCCAGCAGCTACGGGGCGGGACAGTTCTTC.

The chain has TRBV19 and TRBJ2-1; TRBD2 matches 7 bases. V lost 3 bases and J lost 8; bases outside the gene matches: 4. CDR3 length: 13 amino acids. Germline assignment: CDR1 LNHDA and CDR2 SQIVND (reference sequence). The CDR3 DNA reads TGTGCCAGTAGTATCCTGGGGGGGGATGAGCAGTTCTTC. Amino acid sequence: CASSILGGDEQFF.

This chain connects TRBV20-1 to TRBJ1-1; D is unresolved. V shed 3 bases and J shed 4 bases, with 9 bases lying between them. The CDR3 consists of 12 residues. Germline V CDR1 and CDR2: DFQATT, SNEGSKA (reference sequence). The DNA of the CDR3 is TGCAGTGCTAGTACGCAGAGCACTGAAGCTTTCTTT. Translated: CSASTQSTEAFF.

The chain links TRBV30 to TRBJ2-3, with D perhaps being TRBD1 or TRBD2 (5 bases each). The CDR3 spans 14 residues. V gave up 2 bases and J gave up 4 bases, with 13 bases separating them. The germline V gene has CDR1 GTSNPN and CDR2 SVGIG (reference sequence). CDR3 DNA: TGTGCCTGGAGTAACGGGGCAGGAGCAGATACGCAGTATTTT. Translation gives CAWSNGAGADTQYF.

V and J are TRBV4-1 and TRBJ2-7, with a tentative D call TRBD1 (5 bases). Germline V gene data show CDR1 as MGHRA and CDR2 as YSYEKL. Trimming pared 0 bases from V and 2 bases from J, leaving 11 bases between. This CDR3 contains 15 residues. CDR3 residues: CASSQDWTPAYEQYF. The CDR3 DNA is TGCGCCAGCAGCCAAGATTGGACACCAGCCTACGAGCAGTACTTC.

The rearrangement uses TRBV5-6 and TRBJ2-1; TRBD2 matches at 8 bases. This CDR3 is built from 19 residues. Germline-derived CDR1 and CDR2 are SGHDT and YYEEEE. With 0 bases clipped from V and 0 bases from J, the junction kept 11 bases outside the gene matches. The CDR3 nucleotides are TGTGCCAGCAGCTTGGGGGCAGCGGGAGCCTCTAGCTCCTACAATGAGCAGTTCTTC. The encoded protein is CASSLGAAGASSSYNEQFF.

The V call is TRBV30, the J call TRBJ2-1; 7 bases line up with TRBD1. CDR1 GTSNPN and CDR2 SVGIG come from the germline V gene (reference sequence). This CDR3 spans 13 amino acids. Losses at the gene ends were 0 bases for V and 4 bases for J; bases not matched to a gene: 0. The CDR3 reads CAWSVDRYNEQFF. CDR3 bases: TGTGCCTGGAGTGTGGACAGGTACAATGAGCAGTTCTTC.

The chain uses TRBV11-3 and TRBJ1-1; 8 bases agree with TRBD1. The CDR3 totals 13 residues. Germline trimming cut 1 base from V and 11 bases from J; bases unmatched to any gene: 6. Per germline, CDR1 SGHNT and CDR2 YENEEA. The CDR3: CASSLATGGHAFF. CDR3 DNA sequence: TGTGCCAGCAGCTTAGCAACAGGGGGACACGCTTTCTTT.

The chain employs TRBV19 and TRBJ1-1, with no clear D. This CDR3 has 15 amino acids. The germline V and J ends were trimmed by 5 bases and 3 bases, with 16 bases remaining between them. Germline values: CDR1 LNHDA, CDR2 SQIVND (reference sequence). Here the CDR3 reads CASSPRETGDTEAFF. The CDR3 DNA reads TGTGCCAGTAGTCCCCGGGAGACCGGGGACACTGAAGCTTTCTTT.

This rearrangement joins TRBV9 to TRBJ1-1; D is ambiguous. The germline V gene has CDR1 SGDLS and CDR2 YYNGEE. V was cut by 3 bases and J by 7 bases, with 13 bases left in between. The CDR3 is 13 amino acids. The CDR3 nucleotides read TGTGCCAGCAGCGGATATGACACCGTTGAAGCTTTCTTT. The encoded protein is CASSGYDTVEAFF.

The rearrangement joins TRBV2 to TRBJ2-7; 10 positions match TRBD2. CDR1 and CDR2 (germline): SNHLY, FYNNEI. The CDR3 runs to 16 residues. V was clipped by 5 bases and J by 0 bases; unmatched bases: 7. The CDR3: CASSPIAGGNSYEQYF. Written as DNA, the CDR3 is TGTGCCAGCAGTCCGATAGCGGGAGGCAACTCCTACGAGCAGTACTTC.

This clonotype was seen only once. V and J are TRBV29-1 and TRBJ2-2; D possibly corresponds to TRBD1 (6 bases). The germline V gene has CDR1 SQVTM and CDR2 ANQGSEA. V gave up 1 base and J gave up 5 bases, with 8 bases separating them. This CDR3 has 13 amino acids. The CDR3 reads CSVEAGVTGELFF. The CDR3 DNA reads TGCAGCGTTGAAGCAGGGGTTACCGGGGAGCTGTTTTTT.

The chain joins TRBV7-7 to TRBJ2-3; 11 bases line up with TRBD1. The CDR3 contains 15 residues. V shed 5 bases, J shed 6 bases, and the junction held 7 bases outside the gene matches. Germline assignment: CDR1 SSHAT and CDR2 FNYEAQ (reference sequence). The DNA for the CDR3 is TGTGCCAGCAGCCCAGGACAGGGGGCGTCGGATACGCAGTATTTT. It translates to CASSPGQGASDTQYF. Filled out from reference TRBV7-7 and TRBJ2-3, the complete variable domain reads GAGVSQSPRYKVTKRGQDVTLRCDPISSHATLYWYQQALGQGPEFLTYFNYEAQPDKSGLPSDRFSAERPEGSISTLTIQRTEQRDSAMYRCASSPGQGASDTQYFGPGTRLTVL.